The present TCR beta chain was sequenced within a study of response to subunit inactivated influenza vaccine. Study conclusions and caveats: Authors suggested each seasonal influenza vaccination recruits few new T cells.

TCRdb passed the RT-PCR reads through MiXCR, listing each CDR3 protein once. Here the sample spans 500,000 or so distinct CDR3 sequences, 16% being singletons. As for this clonotype: The antigen is undetermined.

This CDR3 region has 16 residues. CDR1 LGHNA and CDR2 YNFKEQ come from the germline V gene. The V and J ends lost 2 bases and 0 bases, in that order; junction bases with no gene match: 4. This TCR was recovered from a man in his fifties or sixties who received an inactivated influenza vaccine. This material consisted of CD4+ T cells sorted from PBMCs, taken around 25 months after vaccination. The chain carries TRBV4-2 and TRBJ2-1; 7 bases agree with TRBD1. The CDR3 sequence: CASSQTQGISYNEQFF. The DNA of the CDR3 is TGTGCCAGCAGCCAAACACAGGGGATCTCCTACAATGAGCAGTTCTTC.